This TCR beta chain was sequenced during a study of OX40 agonist ivuxolimab in advanced cancers. Study-level information: Prior therapy, whether anti-PD-1, anti-PD-L1 or anti-CTLA-4, was allowed, and roughly 44% had some.

Germline CDR1 reads SEHNR; CDR2 reads FQNEAQ (reference sequence). The CDR3 is 13 residues long. V lost 2 bases and J lost 7; bases outside the gene matches: 2. The table came from immunoSEQ multiplex PCR; TCRdb's copy has only in-frame clones and leaves some out. This table holds approximately 70,000 clones, roughly 80% found once. The table lists this clone with a few counts. Specimen: CD4+ or CD8+ T cells sorted from blood, collected in a trial of the OX40 agonist ivuxolimab. The sequence came from an adult with an advanced solid tumor such as melanoma, head and neck, liver or kidney cancer. The chain has TRBV7-9 and TRBJ1-5; 7 bases are a match to TRBD1. Here the CDR3 reads CASSLQGGQPQHF. In DNA, the CDR3 is TGTGCCAGCAGCTTACAGGGGGGGCAGCCCCAGCATTTT.